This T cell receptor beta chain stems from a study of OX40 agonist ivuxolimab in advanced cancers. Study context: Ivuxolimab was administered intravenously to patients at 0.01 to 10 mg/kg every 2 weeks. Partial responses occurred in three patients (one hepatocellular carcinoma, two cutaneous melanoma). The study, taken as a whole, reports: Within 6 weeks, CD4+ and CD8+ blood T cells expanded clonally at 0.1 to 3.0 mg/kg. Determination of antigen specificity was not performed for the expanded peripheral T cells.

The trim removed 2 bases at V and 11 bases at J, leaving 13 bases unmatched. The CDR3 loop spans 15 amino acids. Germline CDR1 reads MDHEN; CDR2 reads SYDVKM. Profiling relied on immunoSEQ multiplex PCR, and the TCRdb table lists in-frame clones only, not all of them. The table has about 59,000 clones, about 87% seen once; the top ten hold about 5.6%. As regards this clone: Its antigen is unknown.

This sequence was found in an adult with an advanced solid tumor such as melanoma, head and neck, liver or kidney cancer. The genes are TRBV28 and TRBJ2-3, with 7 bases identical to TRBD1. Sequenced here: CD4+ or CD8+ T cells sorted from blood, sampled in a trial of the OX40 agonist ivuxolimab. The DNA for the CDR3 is TGTGCCAGCAGTTTAGGGGGACAGTTGCCCAAAGGGCAGTATTTT. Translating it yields CASSLGGQLPKGQYF.